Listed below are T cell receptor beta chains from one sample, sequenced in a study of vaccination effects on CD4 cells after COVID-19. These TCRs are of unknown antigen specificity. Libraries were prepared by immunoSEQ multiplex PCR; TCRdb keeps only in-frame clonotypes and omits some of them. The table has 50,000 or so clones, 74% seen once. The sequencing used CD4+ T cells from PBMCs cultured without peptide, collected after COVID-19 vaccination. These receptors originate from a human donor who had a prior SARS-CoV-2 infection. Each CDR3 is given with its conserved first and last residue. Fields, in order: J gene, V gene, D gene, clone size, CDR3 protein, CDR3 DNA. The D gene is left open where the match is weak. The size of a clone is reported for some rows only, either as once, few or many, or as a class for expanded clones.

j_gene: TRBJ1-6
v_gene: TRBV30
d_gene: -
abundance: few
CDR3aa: CAWSTRGVASYNSPLHF
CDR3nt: TGTGCCTGGAGTACGCGGGGGGTGGCCTCCTATAATTCACCCCTCCACTTT

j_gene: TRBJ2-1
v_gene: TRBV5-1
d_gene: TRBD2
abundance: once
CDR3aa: CASSLPAGGSHEQFF
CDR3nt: TGCGCCAGCAGCTTACCAGCGGGAGGGTCCCATGAGCAGTTCTTC

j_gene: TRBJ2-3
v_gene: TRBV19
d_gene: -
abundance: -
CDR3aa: CASSISGPRGYTDTQYF
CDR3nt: TGTGCCAGTAGTATATCCGGCCCGCGGGGATACACAGATACGCAGTATTTT

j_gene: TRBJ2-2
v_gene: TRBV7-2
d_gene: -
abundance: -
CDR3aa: CASSLVGTNTGELFF
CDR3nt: TGTGCCAGCAGCTTAGTTGGGACTAACACCGGGGAGCTGTTTTTT

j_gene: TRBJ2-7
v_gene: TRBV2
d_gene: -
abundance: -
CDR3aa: CASIPVWAYEQYF
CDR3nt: TGTGCCAGCATCCCGGTCTGGGCCTACGAGCAGTACTTC

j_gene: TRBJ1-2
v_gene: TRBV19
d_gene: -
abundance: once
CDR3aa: CASRPGGSGYTF
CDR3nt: TGTGCCAGTAGACCCGGGGGTTCTGGCTACACCTTC

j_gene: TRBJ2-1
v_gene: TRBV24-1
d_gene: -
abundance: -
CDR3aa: CATSDPQDSEYNEQFF
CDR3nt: TGTGCCACCAGTGATCCTCAGGACAGTGAATACAATGAGCAGTTCTTC

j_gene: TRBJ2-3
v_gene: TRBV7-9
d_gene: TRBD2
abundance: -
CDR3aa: CASSLPSGGTDTQYF
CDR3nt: TGTGCCAGCAGCTTACCCAGCGGGGGCACAGATACGCAGTATTTT

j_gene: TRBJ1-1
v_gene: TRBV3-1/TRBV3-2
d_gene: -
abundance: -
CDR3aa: CASSHRQALNTEAFF
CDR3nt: TGTGCCAGCAGCCACCGCCAGGCTCTGAACACTGAAGCTTTCTTT

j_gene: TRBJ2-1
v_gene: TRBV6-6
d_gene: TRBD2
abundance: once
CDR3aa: CATATSSGTAEQFF
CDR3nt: TGTGCCACAGCAACGTCTAGCGGGACCGCTGAGCAGTTCTTC

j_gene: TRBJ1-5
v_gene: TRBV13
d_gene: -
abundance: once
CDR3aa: CASSKRGGNQPQHF
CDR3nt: TGTGCCAGCAGCAAGAGGGGGGGCAATCAGCCCCAGCATTTT

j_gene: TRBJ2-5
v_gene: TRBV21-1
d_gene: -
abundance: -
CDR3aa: CASSKVQGLETQYF
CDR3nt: TGTGCCAGCAGCAAAGTCCAGGGGTTAGAGACCCAGTACTTC

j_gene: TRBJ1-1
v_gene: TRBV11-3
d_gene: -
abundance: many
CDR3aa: CASSSDGGHTEAFF
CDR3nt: TGTGCCAGCAGCTCGGACGGTGGCCACACTGAAGCTTTCTTT

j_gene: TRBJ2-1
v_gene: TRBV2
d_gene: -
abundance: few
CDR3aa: CASSAGPYNEQFF
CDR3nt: TGTGCCAGCAGCGCCGGGCCATACAATGAGCAGTTCTTC